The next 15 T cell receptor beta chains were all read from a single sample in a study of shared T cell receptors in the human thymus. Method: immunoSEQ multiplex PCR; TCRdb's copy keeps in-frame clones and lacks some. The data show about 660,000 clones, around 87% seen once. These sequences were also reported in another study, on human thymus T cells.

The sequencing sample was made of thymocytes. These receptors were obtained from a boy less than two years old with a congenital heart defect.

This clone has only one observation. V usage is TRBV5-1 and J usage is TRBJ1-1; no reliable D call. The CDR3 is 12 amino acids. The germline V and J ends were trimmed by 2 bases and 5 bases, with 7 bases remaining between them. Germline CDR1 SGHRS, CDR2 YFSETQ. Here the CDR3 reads CASSLISTEAFF. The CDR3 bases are TGCGCCAGCAGCTTAATCAGTACTGAAGCTTTCTTT.

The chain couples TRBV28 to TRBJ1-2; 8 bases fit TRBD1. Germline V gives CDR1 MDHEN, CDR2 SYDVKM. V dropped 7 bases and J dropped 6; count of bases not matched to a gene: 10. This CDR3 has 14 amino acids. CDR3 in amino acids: CASTKLDREDGYTF. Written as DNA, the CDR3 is TGTGCCAGCACGAAGTTGGACAGGGAGGATGGCTACACCTTC.

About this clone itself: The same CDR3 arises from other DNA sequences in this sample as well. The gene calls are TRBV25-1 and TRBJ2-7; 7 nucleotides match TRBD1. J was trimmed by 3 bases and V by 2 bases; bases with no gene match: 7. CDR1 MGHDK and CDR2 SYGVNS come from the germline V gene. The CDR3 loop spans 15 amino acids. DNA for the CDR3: TGTGCCAGCAGTGAACGAGACAGGGAATACTACGAGCAGTACTTC. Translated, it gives CASSERDREYYEQYF.

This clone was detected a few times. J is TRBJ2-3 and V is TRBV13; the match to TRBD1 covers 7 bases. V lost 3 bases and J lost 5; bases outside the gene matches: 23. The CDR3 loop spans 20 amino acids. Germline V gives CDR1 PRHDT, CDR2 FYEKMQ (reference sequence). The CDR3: CASSFPPTGDRSSSEDTQYF. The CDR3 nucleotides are TGTGCCAGCAGCTTCCCTCCTACAGGGGATCGGAGTAGCTCCGAAGATACGCAGTATTTT.

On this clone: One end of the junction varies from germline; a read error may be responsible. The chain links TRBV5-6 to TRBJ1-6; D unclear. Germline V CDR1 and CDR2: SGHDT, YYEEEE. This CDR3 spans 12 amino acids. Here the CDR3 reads CASSLFNSPLHF. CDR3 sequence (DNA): TGTGCCAGCAGCTTATTTAATTCCCCCCTCCACTTT.

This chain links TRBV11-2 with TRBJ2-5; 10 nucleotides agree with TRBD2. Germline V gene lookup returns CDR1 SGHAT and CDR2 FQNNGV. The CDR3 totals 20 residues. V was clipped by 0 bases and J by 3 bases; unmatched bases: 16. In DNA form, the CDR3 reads TGTGCCAGCAGCTTAGATCTCTTAGCGGGGGGAAAGAAGAAAAAAGAGACCCAGTACTTC. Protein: CASSLDLLAGGKKKKETQYF. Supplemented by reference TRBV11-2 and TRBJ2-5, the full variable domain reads EAGVAQSPRYKIIEKRQSVAFWCNPISGHATLYWYQQILGQGPKLLIQFQNNGVVDDSQLPKDRFSAERLKGVDSTLKIQPAKLEDSAVYLCASSLDLLAGGKKKKETQYFGPGTRLLVL.

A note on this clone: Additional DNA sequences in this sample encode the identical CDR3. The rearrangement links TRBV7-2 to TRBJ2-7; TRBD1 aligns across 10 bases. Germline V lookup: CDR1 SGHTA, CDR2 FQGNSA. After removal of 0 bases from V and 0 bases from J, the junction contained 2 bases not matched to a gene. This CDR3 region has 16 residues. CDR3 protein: CASSLAGQGISYEQYF. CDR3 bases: TGTGCCAGCAGCTTAGCGGGACAGGGGATCTCCTACGAGCAGTACTTC.

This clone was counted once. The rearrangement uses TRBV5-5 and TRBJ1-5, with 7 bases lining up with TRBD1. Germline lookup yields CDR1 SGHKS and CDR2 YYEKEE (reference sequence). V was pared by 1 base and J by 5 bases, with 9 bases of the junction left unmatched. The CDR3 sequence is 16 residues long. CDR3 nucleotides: TGTGCCAGCAGCTTGAGGGGTAGGGGGCCGGATCAGCCCCAGCATTTT. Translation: CASSLRGRGPDQPQHF.

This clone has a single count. The CDR3 coding sequence is TGTGCCAGCGGGCGAGACACAGATACGCAGTATTTT. Protein product: CASGRDTDTQYF. This rearrangement joins TRBV25-1 to TRBJ2-3; D remains ambiguous. The CDR3 runs 12 residues. Trimming left V 8 bases short and J 2 bases short, with 8 bases between. In germline, CDR1 is MGHDK, CDR2 SYGVNS.

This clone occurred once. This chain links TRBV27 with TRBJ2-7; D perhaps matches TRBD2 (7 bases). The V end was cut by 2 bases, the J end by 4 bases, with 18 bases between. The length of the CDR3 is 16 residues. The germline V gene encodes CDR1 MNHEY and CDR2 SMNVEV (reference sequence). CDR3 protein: CASSLAGASFGYEQYF. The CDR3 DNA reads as TGTGCCAGCAGTTTAGCGGGGGCAAGCTTTGGGTACGAGCAGTACTTC.

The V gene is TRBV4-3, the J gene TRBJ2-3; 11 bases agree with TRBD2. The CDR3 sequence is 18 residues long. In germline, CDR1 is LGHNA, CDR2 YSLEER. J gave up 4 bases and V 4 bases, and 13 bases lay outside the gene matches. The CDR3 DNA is TGCGCCAGCAGCCCCATCTTAGCGGGGGGGCCAGTCGCAGATACGCAGTATTTT. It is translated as CASSPILAGGPVADTQYF.

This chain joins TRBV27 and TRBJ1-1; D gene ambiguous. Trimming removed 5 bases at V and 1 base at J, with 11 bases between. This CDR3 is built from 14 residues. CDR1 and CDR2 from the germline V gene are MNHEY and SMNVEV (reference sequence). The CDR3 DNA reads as TGTGCCAGCAGTAACCCCCAGGCGAACACTGAAGCTTTCTTT. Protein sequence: CASSNPQANTEAFF.

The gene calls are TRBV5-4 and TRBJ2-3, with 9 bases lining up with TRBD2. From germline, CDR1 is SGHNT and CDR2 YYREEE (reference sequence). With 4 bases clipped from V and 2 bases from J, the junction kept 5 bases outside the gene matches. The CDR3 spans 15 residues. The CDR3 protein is CASSQAGGFTDTQYF. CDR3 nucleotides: TGTGCCAGCAGCCAAGCGGGAGGTTTCACAGATACGCAGTATTTT.

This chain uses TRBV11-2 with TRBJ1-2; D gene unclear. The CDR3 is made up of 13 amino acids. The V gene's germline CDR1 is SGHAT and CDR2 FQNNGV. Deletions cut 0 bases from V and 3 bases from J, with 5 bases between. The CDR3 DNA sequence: TGTGCCAGCAGCTTAGAGAGCCACTATGGCTACACCTTC. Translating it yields CASSLESHYGYTF.

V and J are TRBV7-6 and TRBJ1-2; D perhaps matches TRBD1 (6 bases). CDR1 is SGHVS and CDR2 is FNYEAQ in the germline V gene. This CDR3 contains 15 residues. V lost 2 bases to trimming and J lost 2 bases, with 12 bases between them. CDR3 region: CASSLYSQGNYGYTF. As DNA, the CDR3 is TGTGCCAGCAGCTTATACTCCCAGGGGAACTATGGCTACACCTTC.